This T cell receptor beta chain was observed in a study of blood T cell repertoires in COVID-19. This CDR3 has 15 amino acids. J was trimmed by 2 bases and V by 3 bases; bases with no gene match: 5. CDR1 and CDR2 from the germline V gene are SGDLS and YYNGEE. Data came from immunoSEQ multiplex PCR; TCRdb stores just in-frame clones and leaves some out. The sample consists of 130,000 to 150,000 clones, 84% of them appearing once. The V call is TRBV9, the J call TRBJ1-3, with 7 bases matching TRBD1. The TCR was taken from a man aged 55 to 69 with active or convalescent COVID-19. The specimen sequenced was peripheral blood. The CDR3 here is CASSATGEPGNTIYF. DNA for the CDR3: TGTGCCAGCAGCGCTACAGGGGAGCCTGGAAACACCATATATTTT.